These 2 T cell receptor beta chains came from one sample sequenced in a study of cytomegalovirus exposure and HLA in healthy donors. The PCR ran on 60 Vbeta and 13 Jbeta primers. Profiled with immunoSEQ multiplex PCR; TCRdb holds only in-frame clones, not every one. The sample holds under 200,000 clones; around 80% are singletons and the top ten take around 5.7%. Source material: PBMCs. These receptors were collected from a man aged 40-49 years in good health and CMV-seronegative.

V and J are TRBV29-1 and TRBJ2-1; 9 bases align to TRBD2. V lost 8 bases to trimming and J lost 2 bases; unmatched junction nucleotides: 7. Germline V gene sequence: CDR1 SQVTM, CDR2 ANQGSEA. The CDR3 is made up of 14 amino acids. CDR3 nucleotides: TGCAGCTTCTATAGCGGGAGTCCCTACAATGAGCAGTTCTTC. It codes for CSFYSGSPYNEQFF.

The sample holds a few counts of this clone. As DNA, the CDR3 is TGTGCCAGCAATTGGGCTACGAACGAAAAACTGTTTTTT. As protein: CASNWATNEKLFF. The chain recombines TRBV2 with TRBJ1-4; unclear D gene. The V end was cut by 7 bases, the J end by 8 bases, with 14 bases between. Germline lookup yields CDR1 SNHLY and CDR2 FYNNEI. The CDR3 has 13 residues.